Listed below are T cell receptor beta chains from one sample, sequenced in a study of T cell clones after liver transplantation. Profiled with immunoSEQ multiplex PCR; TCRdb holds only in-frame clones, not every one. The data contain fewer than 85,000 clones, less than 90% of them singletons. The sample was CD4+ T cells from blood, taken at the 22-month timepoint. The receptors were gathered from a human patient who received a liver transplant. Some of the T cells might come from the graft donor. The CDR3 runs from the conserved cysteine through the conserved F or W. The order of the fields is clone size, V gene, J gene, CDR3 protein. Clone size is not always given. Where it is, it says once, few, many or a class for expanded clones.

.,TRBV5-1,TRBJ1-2,CASSPGGENHYGYTF
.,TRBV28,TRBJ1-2,CASSYTANYGYTF
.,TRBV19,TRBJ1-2,CASSIMAGVVGYTF
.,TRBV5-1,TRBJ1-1,CASSFGEAGGEAFF
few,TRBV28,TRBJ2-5,CASNREGWGQETQYF
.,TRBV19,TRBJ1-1,CASSRDRADTEAFF
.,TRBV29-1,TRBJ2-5,CSVGETQYF
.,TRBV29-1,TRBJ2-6,CSYDAGALSSGANVLTF
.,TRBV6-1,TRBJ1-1,CASRLISEAFF
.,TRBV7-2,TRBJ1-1,CASSRGQAQTEAFF
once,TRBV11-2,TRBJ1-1,CASSALRGEDEAFF
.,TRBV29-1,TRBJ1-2,CSVWANRGNYGYTF
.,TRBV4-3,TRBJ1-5,CASSPKRTGEQPQHF
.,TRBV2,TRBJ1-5,CASKGQGPPNQPQHF
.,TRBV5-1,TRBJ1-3,CASSPLAGDFSGNTIYF
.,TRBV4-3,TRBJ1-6,CASSQAGEGAHNSPLHF
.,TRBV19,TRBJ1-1,CASSIRVLPLNTEAFF
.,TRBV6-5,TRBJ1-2,CASKETGADYGYTF
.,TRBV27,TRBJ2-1,CASSGGGGPVNEQFF
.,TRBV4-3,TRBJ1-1,CASSQGAGVGLMNTEAFF
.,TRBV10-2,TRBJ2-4,CASQGGQNIQYF
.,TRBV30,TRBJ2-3,CAWSFRDTQYF
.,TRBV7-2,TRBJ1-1,CASSLISGGGTEAFF
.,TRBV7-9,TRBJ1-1,CASSLIGLNTEAFF
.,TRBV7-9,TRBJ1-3,CASSSPTLSGNTIYF
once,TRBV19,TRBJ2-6,CASSRGLIGANVLTF
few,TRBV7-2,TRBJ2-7,CASSLEGTSGRAGEQYF
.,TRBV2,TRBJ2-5,CASRGTGVEVLAGGSTQETQYF
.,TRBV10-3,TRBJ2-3,CAISAQGDTQYF
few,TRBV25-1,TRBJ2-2,CASSPRGSGELFF
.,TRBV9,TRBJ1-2,CASSPMGDSYGYTF
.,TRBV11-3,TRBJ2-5,CASSQTVPGTQYF
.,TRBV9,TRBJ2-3,CASGTGGPGGTQYF
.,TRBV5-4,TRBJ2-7,CASSTETGNHYEQYF
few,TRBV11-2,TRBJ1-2,CASSLVPRTVPF
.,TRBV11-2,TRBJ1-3,CASSLGAYSGNTIYF
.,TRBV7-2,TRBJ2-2,CASSLDGGGWTGELFF
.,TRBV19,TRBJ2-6,CASSSSGANVLTF
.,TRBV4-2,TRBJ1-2,CASSHEKGTHF
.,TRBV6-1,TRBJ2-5,CASNRAGGETQYF
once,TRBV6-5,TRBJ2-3,CASILGSTDTQYF
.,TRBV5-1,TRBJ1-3,CASSLATGTGNTIYF
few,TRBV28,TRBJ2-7,CASSSGPSGTYEQYF
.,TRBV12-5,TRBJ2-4,CASGWGTAKNIQYF
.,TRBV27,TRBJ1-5,CASSSRQDEQPQHF
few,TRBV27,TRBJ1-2,CASSIYPGQGANYGYTF
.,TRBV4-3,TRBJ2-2,CASSRGPVTGELFF
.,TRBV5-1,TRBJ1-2,CASRPPGQGSYGYTF
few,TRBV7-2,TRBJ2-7,CASSLFLAGGTISSYEQYF
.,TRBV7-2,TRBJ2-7,CASSLHNYEQYF
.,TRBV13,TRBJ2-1,CASSLGPPGNEQFF
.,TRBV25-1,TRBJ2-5,CASSENVLGKTQYF
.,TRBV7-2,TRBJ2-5,CASSLGFSLEETQYF